A selection of T cell receptor beta chains follows, all from one sample in a study of shared T cell receptors in the human thymus. This table comes from immunoSEQ multiplex PCR, and its TCRdb copy is limited to in-frame clones, with some not included. The table includes around 68,000 clones, over 90% detected once. Source material: thymocytes. Receptors originate from a human donor. The CDR3 runs from the conserved cysteine through the conserved F or W. Each record gives: D gene, V gene, clone size, J gene, CDR3 protein, CDR3 DNA. A D gene is named only where the DNA matches it firmly. Clone size is shown for a subset of rows, as once, few, many or a class of expanded clone.

.,TRBV6-1,.,TRBJ1-1,CASSPHPGTEAFF,TGTGCCAGCAGTCCTCACCCTGGGACTGAAGCTTTCTTT
TRBD1,TRBV4-1,.,TRBJ1-6,CASSPGDSPALPLHF,TGCGCCAGCAGCCCGGGGGACAGCCCGGCGCTCCCCCTCCACTTT
.,TRBV19,.,TRBJ2-5,CASRDSTQETQYF,TGTGCCAGTAGGGACAGCACACAAGAGACCCAGTACTTC
.,TRBV6-5,once,TRBJ2-5,CASSSLNQRETQYF,TGTGCCAGCAGTTCCCTTAACCAACGTGAGACCCAGTACTTC
.,TRBV7-2,.,TRBJ2-7,CASSYRYEQYF,TGTGCCAGCAGCTACCGATACGAGCAGTACTTC
.,TRBV4-3,.,TRBJ2-3,CASSQDPGGIWDTQYF,TGCGCCAGCAGCCAAGATCCCGGAGGGATTTGGGATACGCAGTATTTT
TRBD2,TRBV27,.,TRBJ2-5,CASSSSGGPETQYF,TGTGCCAGCAGTTCTAGCGGGGGGCCAGAGACCCAGTACTTC
.,TRBV7-6,few,TRBJ1-1,CASSHRLMAGAEPEAFF,TGTGCCAGCAGCCACCGGTTAATGGCAGGGGCCGAACCTGAAGCTTTCTTT
TRBD1,TRBV18,.,TRBJ1-2,CASSQDRGGYGYTF,TGTGCCAGCTCACAAGACAGGGGAGGCTATGGCTACACCTTC
TRBD2,TRBV4-3,.,TRBJ2-5,CASSQRLAGQETQYF,TGCGCCAGCAGCCAGCGTCTAGCGGGGCAAGAGACCCAGTACTTC
.,TRBV4-1,.,TRBJ1-1,CASSHGPGRRPGTEAFF,TGCGCCAGCAGCCACGGACCCGGCAGGAGGCCGGGCACTGAAGCTTTCTTT
TRBD1,TRBV29-1,.,TRBJ1-4,CSVEETDRMGEKLFF,TGCAGCGTTGAAGAGACGGACAGGATGGGTGAAAAACTGTTTTTT
TRBD1,TRBV19,.,TRBJ1-5,CASSPTGVQPQHF,TGTGCCAGTAGTCCTACAGGGGTACAGCCCCAGCATTTT
.,TRBV11-2,.,TRBJ1-6,CASSLRLVGVNSPLHF,TGTGCCAGCAGCTTAAGGCTGGTAGGGGTCAATTCACCCCTCCACTTT
.,TRBV10-3,.,TRBJ2-5,CANSQETQYF,TGTGCCAACTCGCAAGAGACCCAGTACTTC
.,TRBV27,.,TRBJ1-2,CASSPPSGDGYTF,TGTGCCAGCAGTCCCCCATCCGGGGATGGCTACACCTTC
TRBD2,TRBV4-2,.,TRBJ2-1,CASSQEGRGRGSYNEQFF,TGTGCCAGCAGCCAAGAAGGGCGGGGGAGAGGTTCCTACAATGAGCAGTTCTTC
TRBD2,TRBV19,.,TRBJ2-3,CATSGVNTDTQYF,TGTGCCACTAGCGGGGTTAACACAGATACGCAGTATTTT
.,TRBV7-3,.,TRBJ1-3,CASSFPPRSGNTIYF,TGTGCCAGCAGTTTTCCCCCGAGATCTGGAAACACCATATATTTT
.,TRBV6-1,.,TRBJ1-5,CASRANQPQHF,TGTGCCAGCAGAGCCAATCAGCCCCAGCATTTT
TRBD2,TRBV27,.,TRBJ2-3,CASSLKRTSGGVADTQYF,TGTGCCAGCAGTCTGAAAAGGACTAGCGGGGGGGTAGCAGATACGCAGTATTTT
TRBD1,TRBV7-9,.,TRBJ1-6,CASSLDPGQGRDSPLHF,TGTGCCAGCAGCTTAGACCCCGGACAGGGTCGGGATTCACCCCTCCACTTT
.,TRBV19,.,TRBJ1-6,CASSIDRQSSYNSPLHF,TGTGCCAGTAGTATAGACCGACAGAGCTCCTATAATTCACCCCTCCACTTT
.,TRBV7-9,.,TRBJ1-1,CASSYANSWNTEAFF,TGTGCCAGCAGTTACGCCAACTCCTGGAACACTGAAGCTTTCTTT
TRBD2,TRBV5-4,.,TRBJ2-1,CASSLRSGTSESSYNEQFF,TGTGCCAGCAGCTTACGGTCCGGGACTAGCGAGAGCTCCTACAATGAGCAGTTCTTC
.,TRBV4-3,.,TRBJ2-1,CASSQDPGVNEQFF,TGCGCCAGCAGCCAAGATCCGGGTGTGAATGAGCAGTTCTTC
TRBD1,TRBV4-3,.,TRBJ2-7,CASSQVGDRGTYEQYF,TGCGCCAGCAGCCAAGTTGGGGACAGGGGTACCTACGAGCAGTACTTC
.,TRBV15,.,TRBJ1-1,CATSSRQELNTEAFF,TGTGCCACCAGCAGTCGACAGGAATTGAACACTGAAGCTTTCTTT
.,TRBV19,few,TRBJ1-2,CASTPGVYYGYTF,TGTGCCAGTACACCGGGGGTATACTATGGCTACACCTTC
TRBD1,TRBV29-1,.,TRBJ1-2,CSVEGGDRGANYGYTF,TGCAGCGTTGAAGGAGGGGACAGGGGTGCTAACTATGGCTACACCTTC
TRBD1,TRBV27,once,TRBJ2-6,CASTNRGNIAGANVLTF,TGTGCCAGCACCAACAGGGGTAATATCGCTGGGGCCAACGTCCTGACTTTC
.,TRBV7-9,.,TRBJ2-1,CASRRGPPSSYNEQFF,TGTGCCAGCAGACGCGGACCCCCTAGCTCCTACAATGAGCAGTTCTTC
.,TRBV7-2,once,TRBJ2-1,CASSLNRVNNEQFF,TGTGCCAGCAGCTTGAACAGGGTGAACAATGAGCAGTTCTTC
TRBD2,TRBV7-2,.,TRBJ2-2,CASSSRLAGLNTGELFF,TGTGCCAGCAGCTCCCGACTAGCGGGACTGAACACCGGGGAGCTGTTTTTT
.,TRBV5-6,.,TRBJ1-4,CASSPGLEATNEKLFF,TGTGCCAGCAGCCCAGGGCTAGAAGCAACTAATGAAAAACTGTTTTTT
.,TRBV6-1,.,TRBJ1-1,CASSELGVFF,TGTGCCAGCAGTGAACTAGGGGTTTTCTTT
.,TRBV7-4,.,TRBJ2-7,CASSFRFGGRGSEQYF,TGTGCCAGCAGCTTCCGCTTTGGGGGGCGCGGTAGTGAGCAGTACTTC
.,TRBV7-8,once,TRBJ2-1,CASSFLTTVRNEQFF,TGTGCCAGCAGCTTCCTAACGACCGTCCGCAATGAGCAGTTCTTC
.,TRBV7-2,.,TRBJ1-1,CASSLWGVNTEAFF,TGTGCCAGCAGCTTGTGGGGGGTGAACACTGAAGCTTTCTTT
.,TRBV6-1,.,TRBJ2-7,CASSTSLEPDEQYF,TGTGCCAGCAGCACTTCACTAGAGCCAGACGAGCAGTACTTC
.,TRBV7-2,.,TRBJ1-3,CASSSIGGGNTIYF,TGTGCCAGCAGCTCTATAGGGGGGGGAAACACCATATATTTT
TRBD1,TRBV5-6,.,TRBJ1-2,CASSLKGAYGYTF,TGTGCCAGCAGCTTAAAGGGGGCCTATGGCTACACCTTC
TRBD1,TRBV4-3,.,TRBJ2-5,CASSLRDRGQPKETQYF,TGCGCCAGCAGCCTCCGGGACAGGGGACAACCGAAAGAGACCCAGTACTTC
.,TRBV6-4,.,TRBJ2-1,CASSDYHYNEQFF,TGTGCCAGCAGTGACTACCATTACAATGAGCAGTTCTTC
.,TRBV27,.,TRBJ2-7,CASSLFGGSTYEQYF,TGTGCCAGCAGTTTATTTGGGGGTAGTACCTACGAGCAGTACTTC
TRBD1,TRBV27,.,TRBJ2-1,CASSWNRGSSYNEQFF,TGTGCCAGCAGTTGGAACAGGGGGAGCTCCTACAATGAGCAGTTCTTC
.,TRBV18,.,TRBJ2-5,CASSPNVLLGEEYF,TGTGCCAGCTCACCCAACGTCCTGCTGGGGGAAGAGTACTTC
TRBD2,TRBV9,.,TRBJ2-5,CASSPRLAGAYQETQYF,TGTGCCAGCAGCCCCCGACTAGCGGGGGCTTACCAAGAGACCCAGTACTTC
.,TRBV2,.,TRBJ2-2,CASSETGNTGELFF,TGTGCCAGCAGTGAAACAGGGAACACCGGGGAGCTGTTTTTT
TRBD1,TRBV7-9,few,TRBJ1-6,CASRGTGDTYNSPLHF,TGTGCCAGCAGGGGGACAGGGGACACCTATAATTCACCCCTCCACTTT
.,TRBV14,.,TRBJ1-6,CARGTPLDLNSPLHF,TGTGCCAGGGGGACCCCACTCGATCTTAATTCACCCCTCCACTTT
TRBD2,TRBV5-4,.,TRBJ2-1,CASRRAAGENNEQFF,TGTGCCAGCAGAAGGGCAGCGGGGGAAAACAATGAGCAGTTCTTC
TRBD2,TRBV7-9,.,TRBJ2-5,CASSPPPGLAFQETQYF,TGTGCCAGCAGCCCACCACCGGGACTAGCGTTCCAAGAGACCCAGTACTTC
TRBD1,TRBV11-2,.,TRBJ1-1,CASSHPMGQGWWDTEAFF,TGTGCCAGCAGCCATCCTATGGGACAGGGGTGGTGGGACACTGAAGCTTTCTTT
.,TRBV4-1,.,TRBJ1-2,CASSQEPRGCGYTF,TGCGCCAGCAGCCAAGAACCCAGGGGTTGTGGCTACACCTTC
TRBD1,TRBV28,.,TRBJ1-1,CASSFGVGTGATEAFF,TGTGCCAGCAGTTTTGGGGTAGGGACAGGAGCCACTGAAGCTTTCTTT
.,TRBV15,.,TRBJ1-5,CATSRDRVMDRVFCQPQHF,TGTGCCACCAGCAGAGATCGAGTAATGGACAGAGTTTTTTGCCAGCCCCAGCATTTT
.,TRBV7-8,.,TRBJ1-6,CASSLSGPHNSPLHF,TGTGCCAGCAGCTTATCAGGGCCTCATAATTCACCCCTCCACTTT
.,TRBV9,.,TRBJ2-2,CASSAMSGDTGELFF,TGTGCCAGCAGCGCTATGAGTGGGGACACCGGGGAGCTGTTTTTT
.,TRBV9,.,TRBJ1-4,CASTLGPGDNEKLFF,TGTGCCAGCACCCTAGGGCCCGGAGATAATGAAAAACTGTTTTTT